This T cell receptor beta chain was identified in a study of T cells in localized non-small cell lung cancer (dated by TCRdb to between 2020 and 2021). Concerning the study at large: The study analyzed T cell repertoires of 236 early-stage NSCLC patients, comparing tumors and uninvolved tumor-adjacent lungs. The cohort consisted of approximately 240 treatment-naive NSCLC patients whose localized lung tumors had been resected. A mean age of approximately 70 years was recorded for the NSCLC patients, of whom under 150 were male and 90 to 110 were female.

Of note for this clone: Which antigen it targets is not known. No much larger clone is present one base from it, and per-base qualities are unavailable.

Beyond this particular receptor, the publication reports: Multi-region tumor sequencing was not performed, so intratumor heterogeneity could not be excluded. A median of around 62 of the top 100 tumor clones turned up in the paired uninvolved adjacent lung, and approximately 30 of those clones also ranked among the top 100 of that same adjacent lung. Higher blood T cell density associated with longer overall survival, while higher adjacent-lung clonality associated with shorter survival. Because the study design was exploratory, TCR variables were selected using unadjusted p-values without false-discovery rate correction. Uninvolved tumor-adjacent lung showed the highest T cell clonality, higher than tumor, which suggests more focused antigenic responses in the adjacent lung.

TCR beta CDR3 regions were sequenced from DNA using the immunoSEQ Assay. The source study handled its data this way. T cell density was computed as TCR beta template counts normalized to usable DNA estimated by amplifying housekeeping genes. Using the preseqR package, richness was estimated by extrapolating to 120,000 templates for tissue samples and 400,000 templates for PBMC samples. Clonality was defined as one minus Pielou's evenness. Tissue-enriched TCRs were identified through differential abundance testing performed on productive amino-acid clonotypes, with a minimum total count of 5 and an alpha of 0.1. The Jaccard Index and the Morisita Overlap Index were used to measure how much the repertoires overlapped between compartments. TCR beta CDR3s were clustered by GLIPH together with public tetramer-defined viral CDR3s, and at least three viral sequences plus V-gene enrichment were required for viral motifs. The table comes from immuneACCESS by way of TCRdb, which keeps in-frame sequences with V and J called. Part of the clones is missing from these tables; in studies checked, under half for an unresolved V gene and the rest for unknown reasons. That table furnishes V, J and clone size, whereas the DNA furnished D and trimming. The sample data list around 30,000 clones, and around three quarters of these were observed just once. 15% to 20% of the sample is held by the ten biggest clonotypes.

At diagnosis, tumor, uninvolved tumor-adjacent lung and peripheral blood were collected and then preserved as a mix of FFPE and fresh-frozen material. For TCR repertoire profiling, blood samples were analyzed as peripheral blood mononuclear cells. Here V drops 0 bases and J drops 7 bases, and the junction holds 9 bases not matched to any gene. Its CDR3 holds 15 amino acids, cysteine through phenylalanine. The retained sequence is limited to the CDR3, 45 bases, with the frame set at the first base. The germline V gene (reference sequence) specifies SGHNT as CDR1 and YYREEE as CDR2. The sequence was collected from a male donor older than 55 with stage III squamous cell lung carcinoma. Sequenced here: peripheral blood, sampled before any cancer treatment. The V and J genes are TRBV5-4 and TRBJ1-1; the central 7 bases match TRBD1. For the CDR3, the sequence is CASSLEGAGNDEAFF. In nucleotide form, the sequence is TGTGCCAGCAGCTTGGAGGGGGCAGGTAACGATGAAGCTTTCTTT. The reference TRBV5-4 and TRBJ1-1 proteins fill in what lies around the CDR3, so the full variable domain reads ETGVTQSPTHLIKTRGQQVTLRCSSQSGHNTVSWYQQALGQGPQFIFQYYREEENGRGNFPPRFSGLQFPNYSSELNVNALELDDSALYLCASSLEGAGNDEAFFGQGTRLTVV.